Described below is a single TCR beta chain sequence and its context. What it recognizes is unknown. This sample was taken from a study of cytotoxic CD8 clonotypes in ibrutinib-treated CLL. Study-wide findings and caveats: In sustained-remission versus progressing patients, sampling times differed.

Libraries were prepared by immunoSEQ multiplex PCR; TCRdb keeps only in-frame clonotypes and omits some of them. The profile shows roughly 170,000 clones, about four fifths of them singletons. This specimen was PBMCs, taken after 24 months of ibrutinib treatment. This clonotype originated in a human donor with chronic lymphocytic leukemia.

The CDR3 coding sequence is TGTGCCAGCAGCCACCGAGTGACTAACTATGGCTACACCTTC. Its translation is CASSHRVTNYGYTF. The V call is TRBV6-5, the J call TRBJ1-2; no clear D gene. Germline CDR1 MNHEY, CDR2 SVGAGI. This CDR3 has 14 residues. Trimming stripped 6 bases from V and 0 bases from J, with 11 bases between.